These 18 T cell receptor beta chains were sequenced from one sample in a study of control samples from healthy donors and cancer patients. Sequenced by immunoSEQ multiplex PCR; TCRdb stores in-frame clones only, minus some. The sample shows about 60,000 clones, more than 85% of them seen only once. Sample: PBMCs. The receptors shown here come from a man between 35 and 55 years old with colorectal cancer.

This chain connects TRBV3-1 (or the pseudogene TRBV3-2) to TRBJ1-5, with D maybe TRBD1 (6 bases). Per the germline V gene, CDR1 is LGHDT and CDR2 is YNNKEL (reference sequence). The CDR3 totals 15 residues. V lost 4 bases to trimming and J lost 2 bases, with 12 bases between them. The CDR3 DNA is TGTGCCAGCAGCCTACAGGGTAGTCGCAATCAGCCCCAGCATTTT. This codes for CASSLQGSRNQPQHF.

The CDR3 sequence: CASSPIGTGRGDNEQFF. The CDR3 DNA is TGTGCCAGCAGCCCGATCGGAACGGGGCGGGGGGACAATGAGCAGTTCTTC. The J gene is TRBJ2-1, the V gene TRBV7-9, with 8 positions matching TRBD2. The CDR3 covers 17 residues. J was trimmed by 5 bases and V by 5 bases; bases with no gene match: 14. Per germline, CDR1 SEHNR and CDR2 FQNEAQ (reference sequence).

As DNA, the CDR3 is TGTGCCACCAGCAGAGATCCGACAGGGGGCTATGGCTACACCTTC. Translating gives CATSRDPTGGYGYTF. The chain has TRBV15 and TRBJ1-2; TRBD1 matches at 9 bases. The ends lost 0 bases at V and 4 bases at J; junction bases unmatched: 3. The germline gives CDR1 LNHNV, CDR2 YYDKDF (reference sequence). The CDR3 sequence is 15 residues long.

Here the CDR3 reads CASSSSPGQNYEQYF. CDR3 bases: TGTGCCAGCAGCTCGAGCCCGGGACAAAACTACGAGCAGTACTTC. The chain uses TRBV7-2 and TRBJ2-7, with a tentative D call TRBD1 (6 bases). Germline V lookup: CDR1 SGHTA, CDR2 FQGNSA. The CDR3 has 15 amino acids. V lost 4 bases and J lost 3, with 16 bases in between.

The V gene is TRBV9, the J gene TRBJ2-5, with D perhaps matching TRBD1 (6 bases). Germline V gene lookup returns CDR1 SGDLS and CDR2 YYNGEE. The CDR3 spans 16 residues. The V and J ends lost 0 bases and 2 bases respectively, with 14 bases between them. The CDR3 region is CASSVGTDSHQETQYF. The CDR3 DNA reads TGTGCCAGCAGCGTAGGGACGGACAGTCATCAAGAGACCCAGTACTTC.

The chain is built from TRBV6-1 and TRBJ1-3; the match to TRBD1 covers 8 bases. From germline, CDR1 is MNHNS and CDR2 SASEGT. The CDR3 totals 16 residues. The junction had 5 bases not matched to a gene; V was cut back by 0 bases and J by 4 bases. CDR3 DNA sequence: TGTGCCAGCAGTGAAGCGCCCGGACAGGGCGGAAACACCATATATTTT. It codes for CASSEAPGQGGNTIYF.

CDR3: CASSQDFSTEAFF. The CDR3 nucleotides read TGTGCCAGCAGCCAAGATTTTAGCACTGAAGCTTTCTTT. The J gene is TRBJ1-1, the V gene TRBV14; no clear D. CDR1 and CDR2 from the germline V gene are SGHDN and FVKESK. Trimming shortened V by 0 bases and J by 4 bases, and 6 bases separated the two germline ends. This CDR3 has 13 amino acids.

This chain connects TRBV9 to TRBJ2-3, with D tentatively TRBD2 (5 bases). This CDR3 contains 13 residues. Germline lookup yields CDR1 SGDLS and CDR2 YYNGEE. V lost 3 bases to trimming and J lost 6 bases, with 11 bases between them. The CDR3 is CASSDWSGDTQYF. CDR3 nucleotides: TGTGCCAGCAGCGATTGGAGCGGCGATACGCAGTATTTT.

This chain joins TRBV5-1 and TRBJ2-5; D assignment may be TRBD1 or TRBD2 (5 bases each). Germline CDR1 and CDR2: SGHRS and YFSETQ. V dropped 0 bases and J dropped 4 bases, with 13 bases sitting between them. CDR3 length: 15 residues. The CDR3 sequence: CASSLEGRERETQYF. CDR3 bases: TGCGCCAGCAGCTTGGAAGGCAGGGAGAGAGAGACCCAGTACTTC.

The chain employs TRBV29-1 and TRBJ2-5; D is unresolved. The CDR3 runs to 12 residues. V gave up 7 bases and J gave up 4 bases, with 13 bases separating them. Germline values: CDR1 SQVTM, CDR2 ANQGSEA. CDR3 DNA: TGCAGCGCCTCAGGCGCAGGAGAGACCCAGTACTTC. Its translation: CSASGAGETQYF.

This chain uses TRBV2 with TRBJ2-1; 10 nucleotides match TRBD2. In germline, CDR1 is SNHLY, CDR2 FYNNEI. The CDR3 totals 15 residues. V lost 6 bases, J lost 6 bases, and 8 bases stayed unmatched. CDR3 region: CASRTGTSVGNEQFF. The CDR3 coding sequence is TGTGCCAGCAGGACCGGGACTAGCGTAGGCAATGAGCAGTTCTTC.

The rearrangement uses TRBV3-1 (or the pseudogene TRBV3-2) and TRBJ2-5, with a possible D match to TRBD1 (5 bases). The CDR3 runs 14 residues. The germline V and J ends were trimmed by 1 base and 3 bases, with 9 bases remaining between them. CDR1 is LGHDT and CDR2 is YNNKEL in the germline V gene (reference sequence). The CDR3 is CASSQVDREETQYF. CDR3 in DNA: TGTGCCAGCAGCCAAGTCGACAGAGAAGAGACCCAGTACTTC.

The rearrangement joins TRBV5-5 to TRBJ1-5, with 9 nucleotides matching TRBD1. CDR1 and CDR2 from the germline V gene are SGHKS and YYEKEE (reference sequence). The CDR3 loop spans 15 amino acids. J was trimmed by 1 base and V by 5 bases; bases with no gene match: 4. Here the CDR3 DNA reads TGTGCCAGCAGTTTACAGGGGGCAAGCAATCAGCCCCAGCATTTT. Translation: CASSLQGASNQPQHF. The variable domain in full, with the rest retrieved from reference TRBV5-5 and TRBJ1-5, is DAGVTQSPTHLIKTRGQQVTLRCSPISGHKSVSWYQQVLGQGPQFIFQYYEKEERGRGNFPDRFSARQFPNYSSELNVNALLLGDSALYLCASSLQGASNQPQHFGDGTRLSIL.

The V gene is TRBV2, the J gene TRBJ1-6, with D unclear. CDR3 size: 14 residues. Trimming cost V 2 bases and J 6 bases, with 8 bases left between them. CDR1 is SNHLY, CDR2 FYNNEI, per germline. In nucleotides, the CDR3 is TGTGCCAGCAGTGAAAAGGGAAGTAATTCACCCCTCCACTTT. Protein product: CASSEKGSNSPLHF.

This chain uses TRBV6-5 with TRBJ1-2, with D possibly matching TRBD1 (5 bases). The CDR3 sequence is 14 residues long. Germline V gives CDR1 MNHEY, CDR2 SVGAGI. V lost 11 bases, J lost 4 bases, and 20 bases lay in between. The CDR3: CALALTASLYGYTF. The CDR3 DNA reads TGTGCCTTAGCCCTGACAGCATCTCTCTATGGCTACACCTTC.

The chain joins TRBV27 to TRBJ2-5; 7 bases line up with TRBD1. The CDR3 covers 15 residues. J was trimmed by 0 bases and V by 5 bases; bases with no gene match: 6. Per the germline V gene, CDR1 is MNHEY and CDR2 is SMNVEV (reference sequence). The CDR3 DNA follows: TGTGCCAGCAGTCCAATAGGGGGCCACCAAGAGACCCAGTACTTC. Its translation: CASSPIGGHQETQYF.

The J gene is TRBJ2-1, the V gene TRBV2; D remains unclear. The CDR3 sequence is 12 residues long. Trimming cost V 4 bases and J 7 bases, with 8 bases left between them. Germline values: CDR1 SNHLY, CDR2 FYNNEI. The CDR3 region is CASSVLGNEQFF. CDR3 in DNA: TGTGCCAGCAGTGTCCTCGGTAATGAGCAGTTCTTC.

The chain has TRBV12-5 and TRBJ1-5; D gene uncertain. The CDR3 is made up of 12 amino acids. From germline, CDR1 is LGHNT and CDR2 FRNRAP. V lost 4 bases, J lost 3 bases, and 4 bases lay in between. The CDR3 bases are TGTGCTAGTGGTTCCAACAATCAGCCCCAGCATTTT. Amino acids: CASGSNNQPQHF.